The 26 T cell receptor beta chains given below trace back to one sample, sequenced in a study of Ad26.COV2.S vaccination and SARS-CoV-2 variants. Indicated treatment: some 20 received Ad26.COV2.S at low or high dose, single or two shots; 5 received placebo; per-sample allocation not given. Each sample was drawn 63 days after the first injection (of vaccine or placebo). Here immunoSEQ multiplex PCR was the method, and the copy in TCRdb shows in-frame clones only, minus some. The sample lists about 350,000 clones; around 87% were seen once. The sequencing used peripheral blood, collected in a trial of Ad26.COV2.S vaccine versus placebo. The receptors derive from a person between 18 and 59 years old who received the Ad26.COV2.S COVID-19 vaccine or a placebo.

J is TRBJ1-1 and V is TRBV6-5; D not certain. Germline values: CDR1 MNHEY, CDR2 SVGAGI. The CDR3 has 13 residues. V lost 6 bases and J 1 base, leaving 9 bases between the germline ends. The CDR3 here is CASRIRRNTEAFF. The CDR3 DNA is TGTGCCAGCAGGATCCGCAGGAACACTGAAGCTTTCTTT.

CDR3 loop: CASSIKGTLVVAFF. DNA for the CDR3: TGTGCCAGTAGTATAAAAGGGACGTTGGTGGTTGCTTTCTTT. This chain connects TRBV19 to TRBJ1-1; D is perhaps TRBD1 (5 bases). V shed 2 bases and J shed 11 bases, with 18 bases lying between them. Germline V gene lookup returns CDR1 LNHDA and CDR2 SQIVND (reference sequence). This CDR3 is 14 amino acids long.

This chain links TRBV4-1 with TRBJ1-5, with D possibly TRBD1 on 5 matching bases. The V end lost 0 bases, the J end lost 7 bases, and 16 bases lay between the germline ends. CDR1 and CDR2 from the germline V gene are MGHRA and YSYEKL. This CDR3 is 16 amino acids long. CDR3: CASSQDRPGRIQPQHF. CDR3 bases: TGCGCCAGCAGCCAAGATCGTCCAGGGAGGATCCAGCCCCAGCATTTT.

J is TRBJ2-5 and V is TRBV4-2, with a tentative D call TRBD1 (6 bases). Germline V gene lookup returns CDR1 LGHNA and CDR2 YNFKEQ. V shed 4 bases and J shed 2 bases, with 11 bases lying between them. The CDR3 totals 14 residues. Written as DNA, the CDR3 is TGTGCCAGCAGCCCGACAGGTTCTCAAGAGACCCAGTACTTC. It translates to CASSPTGSQETQYF.

The chain combines TRBV5-4 with TRBJ2-2; 10 bases line up with TRBD2. This CDR3 has 16 residues. CDR1 and CDR2 (germline): SGHNT, YYREEE (reference sequence). V trimming: 4 bases; J trimming: 7 bases; junction bases outside the gene matches: 10. The CDR3 loop reads CASSPGGSGGIGELFF. Here the CDR3 DNA reads TGTGCCAGCAGCCCCGGTGGTAGCGGGGGGATCGGGGAGCTGTTTTTT.

The chain recombines TRBV30 with TRBJ1-2, with 7 positions matching TRBD1. Germline V gene lookup returns CDR1 GTSNPN and CDR2 SVGIG (reference sequence). V was clipped by 5 bases and J by 5 bases; unmatched bases: 2. This CDR3 contains 11 residues. CDR3 nucleotides: TGTGCCTGGGGACAGGTATATGGCTACACCTTC. Protein product: CAWGQVYGYTF.

This clone has more than one count but fewer than ten. This sequence joins TRBV9 and TRBJ1-2, with a tentative D call TRBD1 (5 bases). Trimming took 4 bases from V and 3 from J, leaving 13 bases between them. This CDR3 comprises 14 residues. Germline V gene sequence: CDR1 SGDLS, CDR2 YYNGEE. The CDR3 coding sequence is TGTGCCAGCAGCTCCCTCGGGGGTTACTATGGCTACACCTTC. Protein sequence: CASSSLGGYYGYTF.

J is TRBJ1-2 and V is TRBV19, with TRBD1 identical over 11 bases. CDR1 LNHDA and CDR2 SQIVND come from the germline V gene (reference sequence). Trimming cost V 4 bases and J 8 bases; bases outside gene matches: 9. CDR3 length equals 15 residues. The DNA for the CDR3 is TGTGCCAGTAGTACGTTTGGACAGGGGGCTTGGGGCTACACCTTC. Its protein is CASSTFGQGAWGYTF. The whole variable domain, remainder taken from reference TRBV19 and TRBJ1-2, is DGGITQSPKYLFRKEGQNVTLSCEQNLNHDAMYWYRQDPGQGLRLIYYSQIVNDFQKGDIAEGYSVSREKKESFPLTVTSAQKNPTAFYLCASSTFGQGAWGYTFGSGTRLTVV.

This sequence joins TRBV7-3 and TRBJ2-3; 8 nucleotides align to TRBD2. Germline CDR1 is SGHTA and CDR2 is FQGTGA. The CDR3 totals 16 residues. V gave up 5 bases and J gave up 4 bases; unmatched junction bases: 11. CDR3 in amino acids: CASSTKASGGPDTQYF. In DNA form, the CDR3 reads TGTGCCAGCAGCACCAAAGCCAGCGGGGGCCCAGATACGCAGTATTTT.

The J gene is TRBJ1-3, the V gene TRBV3-1 (or the pseudogene TRBV3-2); D is possibly TRBD1 (5 bases). The V gene's germline CDR1 is LGHDT and CDR2 YNNKEL (reference sequence). The V end was cut by 2 bases, the J end by 2 bases, with 10 bases between. The CDR3 extends over 15 amino acids. CDR3 sequence (DNA): TGTGCCAGCAGCCAATTTCAGGGAACTGGAAACACCATATATTTT. It translates to CASSQFQGTGNTIYF.

In the case of this clone: Other DNA sequences in the same sample also yield this CDR3. V gene TRBV4-1 combines with J gene TRBJ1-1, with unresolved D. CDR3 length: 14 residues. Germline CDR1 and CDR2: MGHRA and YSYEKL. Trimming pared 2 bases from V and 1 base from J, leaving 8 bases between. In nucleotides, the CDR3 is TGCGCCAGCAGCCAACGGACGGGGAACACTGAAGCTTTCTTT. The encoded protein is CASSQRTGNTEAFF.

This chain joins TRBV18 and TRBJ2-2, with D perhaps TRBD1 (5 bases). The germline V and J ends were trimmed by 4 bases and 2 bases, with 8 bases remaining between them. The CDR3 sequence is 14 residues long. Germline V gives CDR1 KGHSH, CDR2 LQKENI. CDR3 DNA sequence: TGTGCCAGCTCACGCAGGGCCAACACCGGGGAGCTGTTTTTT. It yields the protein CASSRRANTGELFF.

This chain joins TRBV21-1 and TRBJ2-3; the table's D call, TRBD2, has no DNA check behind it. TRBV21-1 is an annotated pseudogene. The CDR3 is 17 residues long. CDR3 DNA sequence: TGTGCCAGCAGCAACCTGTCCGGGGGTACTAGCACAGATACGCAGTATTTT. Its protein product is CASSNLSGGTSTDTQYF.

The V gene is TRBV10-3, the J gene TRBJ2-3, with D tentatively TRBD1 (6 bases). The V gene's germline CDR1 is ENHRY and CDR2 SYGVKD. This CDR3 has 16 residues. Between the trimmed V and J ends, which lost 0 bases and 6 bases, there was a span of 16 bases. Here the CDR3 reads CAISESDRSSTDTQYF. CDR3 bases: TGTGCCATCAGTGAGTCCGACAGGTCGTCCACGGATACGCAGTATTTT.

This rearrangement joins TRBV7-2 to TRBJ1-4; TRBD1 matches at 8 bases. V lost 1 base to trimming and J lost 3 bases; unmatched junction nucleotides: 4. Germline assignment: CDR1 SGHTA and CDR2 FQGNSA. The CDR3 loop spans 16 amino acids. DNA for the CDR3: TGTGCCAGCAGCTTAGTCTCACAGGGGGCTAATGAAAAACTGTTTTTT. Its protein is CASSLVSQGANEKLFF.

The chain uses TRBV5-6 and TRBJ2-6; tentative D call: TRBD1 (5 bases). V was pared by 5 bases and J by 0 bases, with 12 bases between. Per germline, CDR1 SGHDT and CDR2 YYEEEE. The length of the CDR3 is 16 residues. The CDR3: CASSRGSASGANVLTF. The DNA of the CDR3 is TGTGCCAGCAGTAGGGGTTCTGCCTCTGGGGCCAACGTCCTGACTTTC.

The chain joins TRBV3-1 (or the pseudogene TRBV3-2) to TRBJ2-1; 12 bases fit TRBD2. Unmatched junction bases numbered 6, after V lost 3 bases and J lost 3 bases. The CDR3 sequence is 17 residues long. Germline CDR1 is LGHDT and CDR2 is YNNKEL (reference sequence). In DNA form, the CDR3 reads TGTGCCAGCAGCCATCGAGGACTAGCGGGGAGCTACAATGAGCAGTTCTTC. It is translated as CASSHRGLAGSYNEQFF.

The chain employs TRBV19 and TRBJ1-5; 10 nucleotides match TRBD1. This CDR3 region has 15 residues. The V and J ends lost 6 bases and 5 bases, in that order; junction bases with no gene match: 7. The germline V gene encodes CDR1 LNHDA and CDR2 SQIVND (reference sequence). The CDR3 DNA reads TGTGCCAGTAGCATCCGGACAGGGGGGGATCAGCCCCAGCATTTT. Its protein is CASSIRTGGDQPQHF.

V usage is TRBV14 and J usage is TRBJ1-6, with 8 bases aligning to TRBD1. The CDR3 is 17 amino acids. Germline V gene lookup returns CDR1 SGHDN and CDR2 FVKESK. V shed 0 bases, J shed 2 bases, and the junction held 3 bases outside the gene matches. CDR3 protein: CASSQEQGGPYNSPLHF. DNA of the CDR3: TGTGCCAGCAGCCAAGAACAGGGGGGCCCCTATAATTCACCCCTCCACTTT.

V gene TRBV11-2 combines with J gene TRBJ2-1; 9 nucleotides line up with TRBD2. Unmatched junction bases numbered 5, after V lost 7 bases and J lost 4 bases. This CDR3 is built from 14 residues. CDR1 and CDR2 from the germline V gene are SGHAT and FQNNGV. The CDR3 DNA reads TGTGCCAGCACCCACGCGGGGGGGTACAATGAGCAGTTCTTC. Its translation: CASTHAGGYNEQFF.

The chain is built from TRBV6-5 and TRBJ1-1; 9 bases are a match to TRBD1. The CDR3 is 14 amino acids. Germline assignment: CDR1 MNHEY and CDR2 SVGAGI. V was clipped by 5 bases and J by 5 bases; unmatched bases: 6. DNA for the CDR3: TGTGCCAGCAGTCGACAGGGGGTTTGGACTGAAGCTTTCTTT. This sequence encodes CASSRQGVWTEAFF.

The chain links TRBV12-3 or TRBV12-4 to TRBJ1-2; D unresolved. This CDR3 spans 13 amino acids. V dropped 7 bases and J dropped 0 bases, with 9 bases sitting between them. CDR3 nucleotide sequence: TGTGCCAGCAACGACGGGGCTAACTATGGCTACACCTTC. Translating gives CASNDGANYGYTF.

The chain employs TRBV3-1 (or the pseudogene TRBV3-2) and TRBJ2-7, with 7 positions matching TRBD2. Germline V gene data show CDR1 as LGHDT and CDR2 as YNNKEL (reference sequence). V dropped 4 bases and J dropped 2; count of bases not matched to a gene: 5. This CDR3 spans 14 amino acids. The CDR3 DNA sequence: TGTGCCAGCAGCCCCAGCGGGGCAGCCTACGAGCAGTACTTC. Translating gives CASSPSGAAYEQYF.

V and J are TRBV6-5 and TRBJ1-1; unclear D gene. Germline V CDR1 and CDR2: MNHEY, SVGAGI. The CDR3 spans 13 residues. Trimming removed 6 bases from V and 5 bases from J, with 13 bases in between. This CDR3 is CASRTRGRTEAFF. The DNA of the CDR3 is TGTGCCAGCAGGACGCGAGGGAGGACTGAAGCTTTCTTT.

The chain uses TRBV15 and TRBJ1-2, with D hard to call. CDR1 is LNHNV and CDR2 is YYDKDF in the germline V gene (reference sequence). There are 12 residues in the CDR3. V lost 0 bases and J 8 bases, leaving 7 bases between the germline ends. The CDR3 DNA reads TGTGCCACCAGCAGAGAGGTGGGAGGCTACACCTTC. This sequence encodes CATSREVGGYTF.

V usage is TRBV12-3 or TRBV12-4 and J usage is TRBJ1-2, with TRBD1 matching 8 bases. The CDR3 has 13 amino acids. With V trimmed by 5 bases and J by 6 bases, 5 bases remained unmatched. The DNA of the CDR3 is TGTGCCAGCAGTCTGGACAGGGTTAATGGCTACACCTTC. As protein: CASSLDRVNGYTF.